These 10 T cell receptor beta chains came from one sample sequenced in a study of cytomegalovirus exposure and HLA in healthy donors. The study ran its PCR with 60 Vbeta and 13 Jbeta primers. Method: immunoSEQ multiplex PCR; TCRdb's copy keeps in-frame clones and lacks some. The table records roughly 110,000 clones, approximately 82% of them present only once. The source material was PBMCs. The receptor source for this set is a man aged 25 to 40 in good health and CMV-seropositive.

This clone appeared a few times. V and J are TRBV5-1 and TRBJ2-1; D uncertain. V lost 2 bases to trimming and J lost 9 bases, with 12 bases between them. Germline V gives CDR1 SGHRS, CDR2 YFSETQ. The CDR3 runs to 13 residues. The CDR3 DNA reads TGCGCCAGCAGCTTACCCCACGTCGGTGAGCAGTTCTTC. This codes for CASSLPHVGEQFF.

This clone occurred once. At one end, the junction sequence differs from germline, possibly due to a read error. This chain uses TRBV7-9 with TRBJ2-1; 9 nucleotides align to TRBD2. Germline CDR1 is SEHNR and CDR2 is FQNEAQ (reference sequence). CDR3 length equals 14 residues. The CDR3 loop reads CSSSLAGAYNEQFF. For the CDR3, the DNA is TGTTCCAGCAGCTTAGCGGGAGCCTACAATGAGCAGTTCTTC.

CDR3 loop: CATSRVKGLGGELFF. Written as DNA, the CDR3 is TGTGCCACCAGCAGGGTCAAGGGGCTGGGCGGGGAGCTGTTTTTT. The chain couples TRBV15 to TRBJ2-2; a weak D match, TRBD1 (5 bases). The CDR3 has 15 amino acids. V was clipped by 3 bases and J by 7 bases, with 15 bases between them. CDR1 and CDR2 (germline): LNHNV, YYDKDF (reference sequence).

This clone appeared a few times. The chain joins TRBV19 to TRBJ1-1, with D perhaps TRBD1 (6 bases). The germline V and J ends were trimmed by 8 bases and 2 bases, with 9 bases remaining between them. The CDR3 contains 12 residues. CDR1 is LNHDA, CDR2 SQIVND, per germline (reference sequence). The CDR3 loop is CASRQVNTEAFF. CDR3 coding DNA: TGTGCCAGTCGACAGGTTAACACTGAAGCTTTCTTT.

The chain links TRBV11-3 to TRBJ2-1; TRBD2 matches 11 bases. CDR1 and CDR2 from the germline V gene are SGHNT and YENEEA. J gave up 7 bases and V 3 bases, and 8 bases lay outside the gene matches. The CDR3 has 16 residues. The CDR3 region is CASSLDSGRVGNEQFF. The DNA for the CDR3 is TGTGCCAGCAGCTTGGATAGCGGGAGGGTCGGTAATGAGCAGTTCTTC. The entire variable domain, with the rest obtained from reference TRBV11-3 and TRBJ2-1, is as follows: EAGVVQSPRYKIIEKKQPVAFWCNPISGHNTLYWYLQNLGQGPELLIRYENEEAVDDSQLPKDRFSAERLKGVDSTLKIQPAELGDSAVYLCASSLDSGRVGNEQFFGPGTRLTVL.

V usage is TRBV7-3 and J usage is TRBJ2-2, with D uncertain. Germline V lookup: CDR1 SGHTA, CDR2 FQGTGA. The CDR3 length is 14 residues. Trimming took off 10 bases at V and 0 bases at J, with 12 bases between the two ends. CDR3 sequence: CAIVIPTNTGELFF. CDR3 sequence (DNA): TGTGCCATAGTTATCCCAACGAACACCGGGGAGCTGTTTTTT.

The V gene is TRBV10-3, the J gene TRBJ1-3, with 8 bases lining up with TRBD1. CDR1 and CDR2 from the germline V gene are ENHRY and SYGVKD. This CDR3 comprises 15 residues. V dropped 6 bases and J dropped 0; count of bases not matched to a gene: 4. CDR3 region: CAISLDRGSGNTIYF. DNA for the CDR3: TGTGCCATCAGCTTAGACAGGGGCTCTGGAAACACCATATATTTT.

The table lists this clone with a count of one. The chain uses TRBV7-2 and TRBJ2-7; 9 nucleotides match TRBD1. This CDR3 has 15 residues. The J segment lost 6 bases and the V segment lost 1 base, leaving 7 bases of the junction unmatched. Germline CDR1 is SGHTA and CDR2 is FQGNSA. The CDR3 spells CASSLVPGTGIEQYF. The CDR3 DNA follows: TGTGCCAGCAGCTTAGTTCCCGGGACAGGGATCGAGCAGTACTTC.

As DNA, the CDR3 is TGTGCCAGCAGCCAAGTAGGGGGAGGGACGAACTATGGCTACACCTTC. Translation gives CASSQVGGGTNYGYTF. This sequence joins TRBV4-2 and TRBJ1-2; TRBD1 might be the D (6 bases). The V gene lost 1 base and the J gene lost 2 bases, with 14 bases spanning the gap. This CDR3 has 16 residues. Germline lookup yields CDR1 LGHNA and CDR2 YNFKEQ.

The chain carries TRBV5-1 and TRBJ2-7; D is ambiguous. V shed 2 bases and J shed 2 bases, with 11 bases lying between them. Germline values: CDR1 SGHRS, CDR2 YFSETQ. This CDR3 contains 14 residues. CDR3 coding DNA: TGCGCCAGCAGCTTAGGAGCTTCTACCTACGAGCAGTACTTC. Amino acids: CASSLGASTYEQYF.